The 16 T cell receptor beta chains below were found in one sample sequenced in a study of blood T cell repertoires in COVID-19. Clones were sequenced by immunoSEQ multiplex PCR, and TCRdb holds only the in-frame ones, with some missing. The sample yields around 93,000 clones, approximately 80% seen once. The sample consisted of peripheral blood. The origin of the receptors is a woman older than 75 with acute or convalescent COVID-19.

The chain joins TRBV28 to TRBJ2-2, with TRBD2 matching 9 bases. CDR3 length: 16 amino acids. The V and J ends lost 0 bases and 6 bases, in that order; junction bases with no gene match: 5. Germline V gives CDR1 MDHEN, CDR2 SYDVKM. The CDR3 region is CASSLWAGLAAGELFF. Written as DNA, the CDR3 is TGTGCCAGCAGTTTATGGGCGGGACTAGCCGCCGGGGAGCTGTTTTTT.

V is TRBV27 and J is TRBJ1-1, with 8 bases matching TRBD1. The trim removed 4 bases at V and 0 bases at J, leaving 4 bases unmatched. Germline assignment: CDR1 MNHEY and CDR2 SMNVEV (reference sequence). The CDR3 contains 15 residues. CDR3 nucleotides: TGTGCCAGCAGTTCACAGGGGGTCATGAACACTGAAGCTTTCTTT. Protein: CASSSQGVMNTEAFF.

The J gene is TRBJ2-3, the V gene TRBV6-2 or TRBV6-3; 13 nucleotides agree with TRBD2. The germline V gene encodes CDR1 MNHEY and CDR2 SVGEGT. The CDR3 is made up of 15 amino acids. V lost 5 bases, J lost 4 bases, and 3 bases stayed unmatched. Here the CDR3 reads CASSRLAGGSDTQYF. The CDR3, as DNA: TGTGCCAGCAGTCGACTAGCGGGAGGCTCAGATACGCAGTATTTT.

In this sample, this clone turned up once. The chain combines TRBV28 with TRBJ2-7; 7 bases match TRBD1. Trimming at V came to 5 bases and at J to 5 bases, leaving 9 bases not matched to a gene. This CDR3 has 14 residues. CDR1 and CDR2 from the germline V gene are MDHEN and SYDVKM. The CDR3 sequence: CASSEDRVSNEQYF. Written as DNA, the CDR3 is TGTGCCAGCAGTGAAGACAGGGTGAGCAACGAGCAGTACTTC.

A few counts support this clone. The chain is built from TRBV27 and TRBJ2-7; D call uncertain. This CDR3 spans 15 amino acids. V dropped 5 bases and J dropped 5 bases, with 19 bases sitting between them. In germline, CDR1 is MNHEY, CDR2 SMNVEV (reference sequence). Written as DNA, the CDR3 is TGTGCCAGCAGTGTCGCCGAGCGTCCCGTACACGAGCAGTACTTC. It translates to CASSVAERPVHEQYF.

In DNA form, the CDR3 reads TGTGCCAGCAGTGATGAGGGACAGGAGAGCTCCTATAATTCACCCCTCCACTTT. This encodes CASSDEGQESSYNSPLHF. This chain joins TRBV6-4 and TRBJ1-6; TRBD1 aligns across 8 bases. The V segment lost 3 bases and the J segment 0 bases; nucleotides outside the gene matches: 7. The germline gives CDR1 MRHNA, CDR2 SNTAGT. The CDR3 totals 18 residues.

The chain is built from TRBV27 and TRBJ1-5; no clear D. The CDR3 consists of 12 residues. CDR1 MNHEY and CDR2 SMNVEV come from the germline V gene (reference sequence). V was trimmed by 3 bases and J by 9 bases, leaving 9 bases between them. The CDR3 is CASSLTGMPQHF. CDR3 nucleotides: TGTGCCAGCAGTTTGACGGGGATGCCCCAGCATTTT.

The table lists this clone with a few counts. The chain carries TRBV19 and TRBJ2-3; D uncertain. This CDR3 region has 15 residues. Germline V gene data show CDR1 as LNHDA and CDR2 as SQIVND (reference sequence). Trimming cost V 8 bases and J 6 bases, with 21 bases left between them. CDR3 protein: CASYDGAAAPDTQYF. CDR3 nucleotides: TGTGCCAGTTATGATGGCGCGGCCGCTCCGGATACGCAGTATTTT.

The genes are TRBV11-3 and TRBJ2-1; D might be TRBD2 (6 bases). The CDR3 length is 13 residues. Germline V CDR1 and CDR2: SGHNT, YENEEA. V dropped 0 bases and J dropped 8 bases, with 8 bases sitting between them. The CDR3 DNA reads TGTGCCAGCAGCTTAGACCGGAGGGATGAGCAGTTCTTC. This gives the protein CASSLDRRDEQFF.

This clone occurred once. The gene calls are TRBV7-2 and TRBJ2-4, with 8 bases matching TRBD2. Germline CDR1 reads SGHTA; CDR2 reads FQGNSA. Trimming at V came to 5 bases and at J to 7 bases, leaving 10 bases not matched to a gene. The CDR3 is 15 amino acids. The CDR3 is CASSPGGARGNIQYF. The CDR3 DNA sequence: TGTGCCAGCAGCCCCGGGGGGGCTCGAGGGAACATTCAGTACTTC.

The chain joins TRBV30 to TRBJ2-7, with TRBD1 identical over 7 bases. V was pared by 3 bases and J by 9 bases, with 11 bases of the junction left unmatched. The CDR3 is 13 residues long. Germline V gene lookup returns CDR1 GTSNPN and CDR2 SVGIG (reference sequence). The CDR3 loop is CAWSSINRGAQYF. In nucleotides, the CDR3 is TGTGCCTGGAGCTCCATAAACAGGGGAGCGCAGTACTTC.

The rearrangement uses TRBV3-1 (or the pseudogene TRBV3-2) and TRBJ2-1; 8 bases are a match to TRBD1. Germline V CDR1 and CDR2: LGHDT, YNNKEL (reference sequence). V lost 1 base to trimming and J lost 5 bases; unmatched junction nucleotides: 10. The CDR3 has 17 amino acids. CDR3 DNA: TGTGCCAGCAGCCAAGTAACGCAGGGGGCGATGGACAATGAGCAGTTCTTC. Its protein is CASSQVTQGAMDNEQFF.

This clone has a handful of counts. V usage is TRBV3-1 (or the pseudogene TRBV3-2) and J usage is TRBJ1-4; D perhaps matches TRBD1 (5 bases). The CDR3 has 16 amino acids. Trimming took 0 bases from V and 7 from J, leaving 15 bases between them. CDR1 and CDR2 from the germline V gene are LGHDT and YNNKEL (reference sequence). The CDR3 loop reads CASSQDLGGGSEKLFF. In DNA form, the CDR3 reads TGTGCCAGCAGCCAAGATCTGGGGGGAGGGAGTGAAAAACTGTTTTTT.

About this clone itself: This specimen includes other DNA sequences encoding the same CDR3. The V gene is TRBV6-1, the J gene TRBJ1-2, with 7 bases matching TRBD1. The ends lost 3 bases at V and 4 bases at J; junction bases unmatched: 5. This CDR3 is built from 14 residues. The germline gives CDR1 MNHNS, CDR2 SASEGT. The CDR3 sequence is CASSERRDSYGYTF. In DNA form, the CDR3 reads TGTGCCAGCAGTGAGCGAAGGGACAGCTATGGCTACACCTTC.

The genes are TRBV7-9 and TRBJ2-1; TRBD2 matches 13 bases. Germline CDR1 is SEHNR and CDR2 is FQNEAQ (reference sequence). V lost 5 bases and J lost 12; bases outside the gene matches: 4. This CDR3 is 13 amino acids long. DNA for the CDR3: TGTGCCAGCAGCGGAACTAGCGGGAGGGGGCAGTTCTTC. It translates to CASSGTSGRGQFF.

The V gene is TRBV5-6, the J gene TRBJ2-5; D ambiguous. V was clipped by 0 bases and J by 2 bases, with 8 bases between them. There are 14 residues in the CDR3. The germline gives CDR1 SGHDT, CDR2 YYEEEE. The CDR3 region has the DNA TGTGCCAGCAGCTTGGAAAGCATGCAAGAGACCCAGTACTTC. Protein product: CASSLESMQETQYF.